One and the same sample provided the 29 T cell receptor beta chains below, sequenced in a study of molecular identifiers for immune sequencing clone quantification. A single record per CDR3 protein comes from TCRdb applying MiXCR to the PCR reads. The repertoire includes some 580,000 distinct CDR3 sequences, about 25% of them detected once, and 0.78% sits in the top ten. Source material: naive CD8+ T cells from blood, with Jurkat cell RNA spiked in. Subset given: FACS-sorted CD8+CD4-CCR7+CD45RA+ naive T cells. The receptors were gathered from a human donor in good health. Some libraries in this study had Jurkat cell RNA spiked in.

The table lists this clonotype with a few counts. The V gene is TRBV20-1, the J gene TRBJ2-7; 7 bases align to TRBD2. The germline gives CDR1 DFQATT, CDR2 SNEGSKA (reference sequence). The V gene end was trimmed by 3 bases and the J gene end by 0 bases; junction bases not matched to a gene: 8. The CDR3 is 15 amino acids. The CDR3 sequence: CSASYGGGNSYEQYF. Written as DNA, the CDR3 is TGCAGTGCTAGTTATGGGGGAGGGAACTCCTACGAGCAGTACTTC.

This clonotype showed up many times. This CDR3 reads CASRDRGLLISTTSNQPQHF. CDR3 in DNA: TGTGCCAGCAGGGACAGGGGTCTCCTCATCTCAACCACTAGCAATCAGCCCCAGCATTTT. J is TRBJ1-5 and V is TRBV21-1; the table's D gene call, TRBD1, was not cross checked with the DNA. TRBV21-1 is deemed a pseudogene. The CDR3 is 20 residues long.

This clonotype was observed at least ten times. This chain uses TRBV5-6 with TRBJ2-7, with D possibly being TRBD1 (5 bases). V was clipped by 2 bases and J by 5 bases, with 11 bases between them. This CDR3 spans 13 amino acids. Germline V lookup: CDR1 SGHDT, CDR2 YYEEEE. The CDR3 region has the DNA TGTGCCAGCAGCTTAGGGGTACGAAACGAGCAGTACTTC. As protein: CASSLGVRNEQYF.

This clonotype has just one count. Germline and junction disagree at one end, which may indicate a read error. The CDR3 DNA follows: TGCGCCAGCAGCCAACCTGGGATCGTCGGGGAGGAAAGACTGTTTTTT. The encoded protein is CASSQPGIVGEERLFF. The chain employs TRBV4-1 and TRBJ1-4; D is unresolved. This CDR3 is 16 amino acids long. The germline V gene encodes CDR1 MGHRA and CDR2 YSYEKL.

The table lists this clonotype with a few counts. V and J are TRBV27 and TRBJ2-7; D may match TRBD1 or TRBD2 (5 bases each). V lost 3 bases, J lost 7 bases, and 22 bases lay in between. CDR1 and CDR2 (germline): MNHEY, SMNVEV (reference sequence). CDR3 size: 16 residues. DNA of the CDR3: TGTGCCAGCAGTTTCCCGACCGGGACGGGGCTGCGGGAGCAGTACTTC. It yields the protein CASSFPTGTGLREQYF.

This clonotype was seen many times. This chain links TRBV6-6 with TRBJ1-5; 11 nucleotides line up with TRBD1. Trimming cost V 4 bases and J 6 bases; bases outside gene matches: 5. In germline, CDR1 is MNHNY, CDR2 SVGAGI (reference sequence). This CDR3 has 15 residues. The CDR3 region is CASSFGQGASQPQHF. As DNA, the CDR3 is TGTGCCAGCAGTTTCGGACAGGGGGCGTCTCAGCCCCAGCATTTT.

This clonotype was observed a few times. V is TRBV19 and J is TRBJ1-1; 8 nucleotides match TRBD1. V shed 4 bases and J 2 bases; nucleotides not matched to a gene: 6. The V gene's germline CDR1 is LNHDA and CDR2 SQIVND (reference sequence). There are 15 residues in the CDR3. CDR3 residues: CASSTLGQGNTEAFF. The CDR3 DNA sequence: TGTGCCAGTAGTACCCTAGGACAGGGTAACACTGAAGCTTTCTTT.

Notes on this clonotype: A much larger clonotype is one base distant, so this may be a read error. The rearrangement joins TRBV20-1 to TRBJ2-7, with D possibly TRBD2 on 6 matching bases. Trimming pared 6 bases from V and 6 bases from J, leaving 18 bases between. Germline CDR1 reads DFQATT; CDR2 reads SNEGSKA (reference sequence). The CDR3 spans 13 residues. CDR3 loop: CSALWGVGCEQYF. Here the CDR3 DNA reads TGCAGTGCCTTATGGGGGGTCGGCTGCGAGCAGTACTTC.

In regard to this clonotype: Possible read error: a much larger clone is one base away. The chain is built from TRBV7-9 and TRBJ2-7; 7 positions match TRBD2. This CDR3 is 15 amino acids long. CDR1 SEHNR and CDR2 FQNEAQ come from the germline V gene (reference sequence). CDR3 sequence reads: CTSSLMDSGPYEQYF. In nucleotides, the CDR3 is TGTACCAGCAGCTTAATGGATAGCGGGCCATACGAGCAGTACTTC.

This clonotype occurred many times. The CDR3 loop reads CASSPPAGQASYEQYF. CDR3 in DNA: TGTGCCAGCAGCCCCCCTGCGGGACAGGCCTCCTACGAGCAGTACTTC. The chain recombines TRBV7-9 with TRBJ2-7, with TRBD1 identical over 8 bases. The ends lost 5 bases at V and 0 bases at J; junction bases unmatched: 9. The CDR3 consists of 16 residues. Germline CDR1 is SEHNR and CDR2 is FQNEAQ (reference sequence).

V usage is TRBV19 and J usage is TRBJ2-1; no firm D call. The germline gives CDR1 LNHDA, CDR2 SQIVND (reference sequence). Trimming cost V 6 bases and J 2 bases, with 11 bases left between them. This CDR3 spans 14 amino acids. CDR3 nucleotides: TGTGCCAGTAGCCCCATGACAACCTACAATGAGCAGTTCTTC. Residues: CASSPMTTYNEQFF.

Turning to this clonotype: Since a much larger clone is just one base distant, this may be a read error. The chain is built from TRBV20-1 and TRBJ2-2; D tentatively reads TRBD1 or TRBD2 (5 bases each). In germline, CDR1 is DFQATT, CDR2 SNEGSKA (reference sequence). V was trimmed by 7 bases and J by 3 bases, leaving 18 bases between them. The CDR3 covers 15 residues. The CDR3 bases are TGCAGTGTTAGCCCGAGGGGACGGTACACCGGGGAGCTGTTTTTT. Its translation: CSVSPRGRYTGELFF.

J is TRBJ2-7 and V is TRBV6-2 or TRBV6-3; D is uncertain. The CDR3 has 17 residues. In germline, CDR1 is MNHEY, CDR2 SVGEGT. With 5 bases removed from V and 0 bases from J, the gap between germline ends came to 20 bases. The DNA of the CDR3 is TGTGCCAGCAGTCCCTGGATAGTCCTGATGGGCTCCTACGAGCAGTACTTC. It yields the protein CASSPWIVLMGSYEQYF.

This sequence joins TRBV3-1 and TRBJ2-7; D is possibly TRBD2 (6 bases). The CDR3 has 15 residues. Trimming cost V 3 bases and J 0 bases, with 12 bases left between them. The germline gives CDR1 LGHDT, CDR2 YNNKEL (reference sequence). The CDR3, as DNA: TGTGCCAGCAGCCACCGGGACTCCAGCTCCTACGAGCAGTACTTC. Its protein product is CASSHRDSSSYEQYF.

A word on this clonotype: An end of the junction differs from the germline gene, which may be a read error. The chain uses TRBV7-6 and TRBJ2-7; D uncertain. The CDR3 spans 13 residues. The germline gives CDR1 SGHVS, CDR2 FNYEAQ. The CDR3 sequence is CASSLGPAYVQYF. CDR3 coding DNA: TGTGCCAGCAGCTTAGGGCCCGCTTACGTGCAGTACTTC.

This clonotype was counted a few times. This could be a read error, since a much larger clone is one nucleotide away. This chain connects TRBV29-1 to TRBJ2-5, with 8 bases fitting TRBD1. The CDR3 contains 14 residues. Germline values: CDR1 SQVTM, CDR2 ANQGSEA. CDR3 sequence (DNA): TGCAGCACATTGGAGACAGGGGACCAAGAGCCCCAGTACTTC. This translates into CSTLETGDQEPQYF.

This clonotype has only a few counts. The rearrangement links TRBV3-1 to TRBJ2-6, with D uncertain. The V end was cut by 2 bases, the J end by 2 bases, with 10 bases between. The CDR3 covers 16 residues. CDR1 and CDR2 from the germline V gene are LGHDT and YNNKEL (reference sequence). The CDR3 DNA reads as TGTGCCAGCAGCCAAATCGTCAGGACTGGGGCCAACGTCCTGACTTTC. This translates into CASSQIVRTGANVLTF.

Comment on this clonotype: Relative to the germline gene, one junction end is altered; a read error may explain this. V gene TRBV19 combines with J gene TRBJ2-7; 9 bases map to TRBD2. Germline-derived CDR1 and CDR2 are LNHDA and SQIVND (reference sequence). The CDR3 runs 16 residues. CDR3: CASSIFFSGSSHEQYF. The CDR3 DNA reads as TGTGCCAGTAGTATTTTTTTTAGCGGGAGCTCCCACGAGCAGTACTTC.

Comments on this clonotype: Just one base apart from a much larger clone, this may be a read error. The V gene is TRBV6-5, the J gene TRBJ2-1, with 7 bases matching TRBD1. Trimming at V came to 2 bases and at J to 13 bases, leaving 8 bases not matched to a gene. This CDR3 contains 13 residues. CDR1 is MNHEY, CDR2 SVGAGI, per germline. In DNA form, the CDR3 reads TGTGCCAGCAGTTACGACAGGGAAGAGACCCAGTTCTTC. Translation gives CASSYDREETQFF.

This clonotype was seen more than once but under ten times. The V gene is TRBV7-6, the J gene TRBJ1-1, with D perhaps TRBD1 (5 bases). The CDR3 is made up of 16 amino acids. The germline V gene encodes CDR1 SGHVS and CDR2 FNYEAQ. V shed 5 bases and J shed 1 base, with 17 bases lying between them. The CDR3 DNA reads as TGTGCCAGCAGCCCGATGGGTAGGGGCCCGAACACTGAAGCTTTCTTT. Protein sequence: CASSPMGRGPNTEAFF.

V and J are TRBV21-1 and TRBJ1-4. TRBV21-1 is a documented pseudogene. The CDR3 is 12 residues long. The CDR3 DNA is TGTGCCAGCAGTAGGGAGGGTGAAAAACTGTTTTTT. This codes for CASSREGEKLFF.

In this sample, this clonotype turned up many times. This chain connects TRBV9 to TRBJ2-3; D is perhaps TRBD1 (5 bases). CDR1 and CDR2 (germline): SGDLS, YYNGEE. This CDR3 has 13 amino acids. Deletions cut 3 bases from V and 9 bases from J, with 14 bases between. The CDR3 DNA is TGTGCCAGCAGCGCAGAGACAGTTACCACGCAGTATTTT. Translation gives CASSAETVTTQYF.

On this clonotype: A read error may be the cause here, since a much bigger clone is one base away. This chain uses TRBV4-1 with TRBJ1-4; no definite D call. CDR3 length equals 13 residues. Looked up from germline, CDR1 is MGHRA and CDR2 is YSYEKL. The DNA of the CDR3 is TGCACCAGCAGCCAATTGGCAGCCGAAAAACTGTTTTTT. Its protein is CTSSQLAAEKLFF.

The table lists this clonotype with many counts. The chain carries TRBV4-3 and TRBJ2-7, with 7 bases fitting TRBD1. Germline V gene lookup returns CDR1 LGHNA and CDR2 YSLEER. The CDR3 is made up of 15 amino acids. The V segment lost 0 bases and the J segment 4 bases; nucleotides outside the gene matches: 6. The CDR3 DNA sequence: TGCGCCAGCAGCCAAGATAGAGGGGGCGGGTACGAGCAGTACTTC. It is translated as CASSQDRGGGYEQYF.

Concerning this clonotype: A much larger clone differs by one base, so this may be a read error. The rearrangement uses TRBV28 and TRBJ2-7; 7 bases fit TRBD1. The CDR3 is 13 residues long. CDR1 and CDR2 from the germline V gene are MDHEN and SYDVKM. Trimming removed 3 bases from V and 5 bases from J; junction bases left unmatched: 4. The CDR3 region has the DNA TGTGCCAGCAGTTTCGACAGGGTTCACGAGCAGTACTTC. As protein: CASSFDRVHEQYF.

The chain's CDR3 is CASSPSTENTEAFF. The CDR3 DNA reads TGTGCCAGCAGTCCCAGTACAGAGAACACTGAAGCTTTCTTT. J is TRBJ1-1 and V is TRBV12-3 or TRBV12-4; the D is unclear. The CDR3 extends over 14 amino acids. The V gene lost 5 bases and the J gene lost 1 base, with 11 bases spanning the gap.

This clonotype occurred a few times. The genes are TRBV4-3 and TRBJ2-1; 9 bases agree with TRBD1. From germline, CDR1 is LGHNA and CDR2 YSLEER. V shed 1 base, J shed 7 bases, and the junction held 5 bases outside the gene matches. The CDR3 runs 15 residues. The CDR3 region is CASSQGDRASNEQFF. The CDR3 DNA follows: TGCGCCAGCAGCCAAGGGGACAGGGCCAGTAATGAGCAGTTCTTC.

The chain links TRBV6-6 to TRBJ2-2, with D perhaps TRBD1 (5 bases). The CDR3 totals 13 residues. V gave up 1 base and J gave up 7 bases, with 7 bases separating them. CDR1 and CDR2 from the germline V gene are MNHNY and SVGAGI (reference sequence). This CDR3 reads CASSYFRGGELFF. The CDR3 DNA reads TGTGCCAGCAGTTACTTTAGGGGCGGGGAGCTGTTTTTT.

This clonotype was picked up a small number of times. The chain couples TRBV20-1 to TRBJ2-7; D might be TRBD1 or TRBD2, each matching 5 bases. V lost 5 bases and J lost 3, with 20 bases in between. This CDR3 spans 15 amino acids. Looked up from germline, CDR1 is DFQATT and CDR2 is SNEGSKA (reference sequence). In DNA form, the CDR3 reads TGCAGTGCTTTAAGATCCGGGACGTCCCGCTACGAGCAGTACTTC. It is translated as CSALRSGTSRYEQYF.